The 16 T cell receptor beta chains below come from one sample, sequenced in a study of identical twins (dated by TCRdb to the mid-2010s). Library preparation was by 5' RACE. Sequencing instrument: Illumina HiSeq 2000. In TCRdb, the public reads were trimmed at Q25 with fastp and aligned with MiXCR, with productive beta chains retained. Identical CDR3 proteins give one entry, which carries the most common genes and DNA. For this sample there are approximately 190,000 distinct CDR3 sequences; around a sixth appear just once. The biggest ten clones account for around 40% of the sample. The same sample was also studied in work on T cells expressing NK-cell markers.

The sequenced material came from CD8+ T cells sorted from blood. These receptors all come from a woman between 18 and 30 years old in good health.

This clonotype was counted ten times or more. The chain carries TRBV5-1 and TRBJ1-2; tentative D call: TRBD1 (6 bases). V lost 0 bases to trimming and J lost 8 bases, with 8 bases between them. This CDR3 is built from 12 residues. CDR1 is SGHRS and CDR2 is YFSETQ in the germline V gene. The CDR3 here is CASSLDREGYTF. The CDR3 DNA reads TGCGCCAGCAGCTTGGACAGGGAGGGCTACACCTTC. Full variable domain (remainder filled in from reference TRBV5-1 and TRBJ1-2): KAGVTQTPRYLIKTRGQQVTLSCSPISGHRSVSWYQQTPGQGLQFLFEYFSETQRNKGNFPGRFSGRQFSNSRSEMNVSTLELGDSALYLCASSLDREGYTFGSGTRLTVV.

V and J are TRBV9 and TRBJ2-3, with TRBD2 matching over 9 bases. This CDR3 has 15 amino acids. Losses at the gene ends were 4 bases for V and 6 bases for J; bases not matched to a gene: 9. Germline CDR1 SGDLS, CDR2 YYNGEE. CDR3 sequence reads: CASSPDWTSADTQYF. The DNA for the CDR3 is TGTGCCAGCAGCCCAGATTGGACTAGCGCGGATACGCAGTATTTT.

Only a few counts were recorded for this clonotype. CDR3 nucleotides: TGCAGCGGCAGCGGGGGGGCCTTCCCAGTGGAGACCCAGTACTTC. Residues: CSGSGGAFPVETQYF. This sequence joins TRBV29-1 and TRBJ2-5; 10 bases line up with TRBD2. V shed 7 bases and J 5 bases; nucleotides not matched to a gene: 13. This CDR3 spans 15 amino acids. CDR1 SQVTM and CDR2 ANQGSEA come from the germline V gene.

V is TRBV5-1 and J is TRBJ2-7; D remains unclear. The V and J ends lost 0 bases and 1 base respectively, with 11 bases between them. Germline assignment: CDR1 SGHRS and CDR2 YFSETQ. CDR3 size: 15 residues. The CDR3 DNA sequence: TGCGCCAGCAGCTTGGAACCGCCTGCTTCCTACGAGCAGTACTTC. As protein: CASSLEPPASYEQYF.

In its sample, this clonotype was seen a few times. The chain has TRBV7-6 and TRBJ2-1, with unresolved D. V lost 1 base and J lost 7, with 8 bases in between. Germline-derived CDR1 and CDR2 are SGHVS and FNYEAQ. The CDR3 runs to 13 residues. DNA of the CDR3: TGTGCCAGCAGCTTAGTAGTGCGGAATGAGCAGTTCTTC. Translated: CASSLVVRNEQFF.

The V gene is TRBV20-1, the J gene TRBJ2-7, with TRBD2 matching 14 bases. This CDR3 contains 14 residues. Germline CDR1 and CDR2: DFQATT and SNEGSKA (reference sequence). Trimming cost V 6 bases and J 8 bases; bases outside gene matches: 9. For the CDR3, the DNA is TGCAGTGCGAGCTCGGGACTAGCGGGAGTTCAGCAGTACTTC. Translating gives CSASSGLAGVQQYF.

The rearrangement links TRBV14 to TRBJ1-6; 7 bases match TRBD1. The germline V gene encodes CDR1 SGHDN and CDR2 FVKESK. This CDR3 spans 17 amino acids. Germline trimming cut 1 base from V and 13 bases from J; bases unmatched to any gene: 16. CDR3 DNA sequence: TGTGCCAGCAGCCAAGGGCCATCGGACAGGCCGCCGCGCCCCCTCCACTTT. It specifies CASSQGPSDRPPRPLHF.

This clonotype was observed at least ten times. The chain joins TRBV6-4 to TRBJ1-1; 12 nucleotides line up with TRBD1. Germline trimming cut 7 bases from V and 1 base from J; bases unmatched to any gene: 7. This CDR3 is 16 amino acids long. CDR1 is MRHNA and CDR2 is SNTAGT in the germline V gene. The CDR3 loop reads CASTAGTGGRNTEAFF. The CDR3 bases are TGTGCCAGCACAGCCGGGACAGGGGGCAGGAACACTGAAGCTTTCTTT.

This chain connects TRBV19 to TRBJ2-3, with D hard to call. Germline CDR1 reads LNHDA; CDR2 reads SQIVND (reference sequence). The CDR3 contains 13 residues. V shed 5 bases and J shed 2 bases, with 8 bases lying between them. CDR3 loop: CASSPVPTDTQYF. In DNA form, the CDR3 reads TGTGCCAGTAGTCCGGTCCCCACAGATACGCAGTATTTT. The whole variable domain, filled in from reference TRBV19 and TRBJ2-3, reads DGGITQSPKYLFRKEGQNVTLSCEQNLNHDAMYWYRQDPGQGLRLIYYSQIVNDFQKGDIAEGYSVSREKKESFPLTVTSAQKNPTAFYLCASSPVPTDTQYFGPGTRLTVL.

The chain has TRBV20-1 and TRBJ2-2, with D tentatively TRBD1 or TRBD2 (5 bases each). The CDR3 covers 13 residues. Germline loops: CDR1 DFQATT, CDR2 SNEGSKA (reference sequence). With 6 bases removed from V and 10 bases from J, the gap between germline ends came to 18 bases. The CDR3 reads CSANGDLTKELFF. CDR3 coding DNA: TGCAGTGCCAACGGGGACCTCACGAAGGAGCTGTTTTTT.

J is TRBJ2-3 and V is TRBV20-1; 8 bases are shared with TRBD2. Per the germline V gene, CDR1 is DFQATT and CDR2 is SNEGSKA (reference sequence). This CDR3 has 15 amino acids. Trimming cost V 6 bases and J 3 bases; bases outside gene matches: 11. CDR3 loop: CSANPGLGWTDTQYF. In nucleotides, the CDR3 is TGCAGTGCCAATCCGGGACTAGGTTGGACAGATACGCAGTATTTT.

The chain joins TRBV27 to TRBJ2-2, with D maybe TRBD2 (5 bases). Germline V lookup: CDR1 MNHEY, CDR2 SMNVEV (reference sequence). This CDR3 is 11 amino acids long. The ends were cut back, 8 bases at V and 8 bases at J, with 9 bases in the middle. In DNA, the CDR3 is TGTGCCAGCGGGCGAGGGGGGGAGCTGTTTTTT. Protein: CASGRGGELFF.

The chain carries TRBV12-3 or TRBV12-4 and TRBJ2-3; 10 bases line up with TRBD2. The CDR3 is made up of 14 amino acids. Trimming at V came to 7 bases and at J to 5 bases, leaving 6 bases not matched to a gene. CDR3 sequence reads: CASNRLAGEDTQYF. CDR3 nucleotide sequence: TGTGCCAGCAACCGGCTAGCGGGGGAAGATACGCAGTATTTT.

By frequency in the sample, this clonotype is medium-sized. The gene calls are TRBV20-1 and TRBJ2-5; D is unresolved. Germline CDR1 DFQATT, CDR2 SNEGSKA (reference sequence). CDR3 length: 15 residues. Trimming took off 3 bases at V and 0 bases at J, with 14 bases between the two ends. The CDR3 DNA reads TGCAGTGCTAGCGTCTCGCTCCTGTACCAAGAGACCCAGTACTTC. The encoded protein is CSASVSLLYQETQYF.

CDR3 bases: TGTGCCAGCAATGAGCCAGGGGACGGAAGGAACACTGAAGCTTTCTTT. It translates to CASNEPGDGRNTEAFF. J is TRBJ1-1 and V is TRBV6-1; maybe TRBD1 (6 bases). From germline, CDR1 is MNHNS and CDR2 SASEGT. The CDR3 loop spans 16 amino acids. V lost 7 bases to trimming and J lost 1 base, with 19 bases between them.

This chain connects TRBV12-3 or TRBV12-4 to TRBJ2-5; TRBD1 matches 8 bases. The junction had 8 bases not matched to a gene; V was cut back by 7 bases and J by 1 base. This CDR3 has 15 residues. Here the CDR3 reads CASTPGQDFQETQYF. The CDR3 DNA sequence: TGTGCCAGCACCCCGGGACAGGATTTCCAAGAGACCCAGTACTTC.